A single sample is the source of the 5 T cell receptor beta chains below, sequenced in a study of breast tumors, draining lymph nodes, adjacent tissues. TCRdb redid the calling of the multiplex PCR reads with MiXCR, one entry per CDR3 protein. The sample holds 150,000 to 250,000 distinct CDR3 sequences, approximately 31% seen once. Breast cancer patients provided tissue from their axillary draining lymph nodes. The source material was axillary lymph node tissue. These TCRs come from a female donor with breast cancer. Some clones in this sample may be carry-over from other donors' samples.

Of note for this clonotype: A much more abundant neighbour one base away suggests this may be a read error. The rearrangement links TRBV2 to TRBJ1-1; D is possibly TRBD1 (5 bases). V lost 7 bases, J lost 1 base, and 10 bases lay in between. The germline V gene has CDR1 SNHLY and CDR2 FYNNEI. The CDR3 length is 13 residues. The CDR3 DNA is TGTGCCAGCACTCCGGACACGAACACTGAAGCTTTCTTT. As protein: CASTPDTNTEAFF.

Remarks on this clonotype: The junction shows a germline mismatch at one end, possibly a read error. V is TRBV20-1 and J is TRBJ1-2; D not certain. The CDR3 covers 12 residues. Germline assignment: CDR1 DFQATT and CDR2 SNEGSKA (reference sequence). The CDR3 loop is CSASSGSDGSTF. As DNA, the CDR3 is TGCAGTGCTAGTTCGGGTTCGGATGGCTCCACCTTC.

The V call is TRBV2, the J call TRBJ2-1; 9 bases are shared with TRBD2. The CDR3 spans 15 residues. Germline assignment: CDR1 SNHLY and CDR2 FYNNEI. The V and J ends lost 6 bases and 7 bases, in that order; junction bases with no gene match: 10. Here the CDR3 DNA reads TGTGCCAGCAGGGACGGGACTAGCACGGGGAATGAGCAGTTCTTC. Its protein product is CASRDGTSTGNEQFF.

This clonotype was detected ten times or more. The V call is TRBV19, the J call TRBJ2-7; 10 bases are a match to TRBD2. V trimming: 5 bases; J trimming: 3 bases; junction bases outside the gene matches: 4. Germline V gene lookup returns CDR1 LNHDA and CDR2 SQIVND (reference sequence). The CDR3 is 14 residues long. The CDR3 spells CASSRRTSGYEQYF. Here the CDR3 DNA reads TGTGCCAGTAGTCGACGGACTAGCGGCTACGAGCAGTACTTC.

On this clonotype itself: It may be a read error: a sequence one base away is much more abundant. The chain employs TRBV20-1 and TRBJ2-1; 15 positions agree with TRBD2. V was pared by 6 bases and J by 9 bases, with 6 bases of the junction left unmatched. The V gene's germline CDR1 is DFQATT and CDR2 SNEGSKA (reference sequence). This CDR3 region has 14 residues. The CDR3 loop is CSAWTSGRATEQFF. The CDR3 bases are TGCAGTGCGTGGACTAGCGGGAGGGCCACTGAGCAGTTCTTC.